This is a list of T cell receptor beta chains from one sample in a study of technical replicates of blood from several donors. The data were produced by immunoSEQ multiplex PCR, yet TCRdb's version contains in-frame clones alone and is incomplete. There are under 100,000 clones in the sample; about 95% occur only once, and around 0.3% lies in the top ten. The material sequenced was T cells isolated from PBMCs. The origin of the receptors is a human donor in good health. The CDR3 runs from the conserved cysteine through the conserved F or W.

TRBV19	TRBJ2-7	CASSMTSGSYEQYF
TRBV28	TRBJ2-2	CASSIQQGGELFF
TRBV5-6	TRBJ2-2	CASSLVLSRNTGELFF
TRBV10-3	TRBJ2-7	CAISVTGQGYEQYF
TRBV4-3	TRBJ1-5	CASSQDLGTDYQPQHF
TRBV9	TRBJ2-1	CASSVVYRDGGEQFF
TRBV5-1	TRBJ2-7	CASSISPDRGITYEQYF
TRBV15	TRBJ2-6	CATSRDFTGANVLTF
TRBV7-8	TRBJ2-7	CASSLGLSYEQYF
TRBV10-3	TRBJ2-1	CAITNDRGEQFF
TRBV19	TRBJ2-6	CASSIYRGSGANVLTF
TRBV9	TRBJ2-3	CASSAGGTDTQYF
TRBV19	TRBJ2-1	CASTIGLAGDHEQFF
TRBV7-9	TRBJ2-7	CASVFSGTYEQYF
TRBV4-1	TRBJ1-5	CASSQGQGRNQPQHF
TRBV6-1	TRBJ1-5	CASSAEAINQPQHF
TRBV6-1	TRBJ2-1	CASRISISSYNEQFF
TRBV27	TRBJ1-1	CASSLGGMNTEAFF
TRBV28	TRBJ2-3	CASSQRQGRTDTQYF
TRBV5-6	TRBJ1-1	CASSLVSGGTEAFF
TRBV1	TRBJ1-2	CTSSQDPDRVDGYTF
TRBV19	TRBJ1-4	CASSIGQGGEKLFF
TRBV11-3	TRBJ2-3	CAPHSESGEYTDTQYF
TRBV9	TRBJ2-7	CASSVDSGLGYEQYF
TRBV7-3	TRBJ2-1	CASSIHQRERDNEQFF
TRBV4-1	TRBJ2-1	CASSQELAAYNEQFF
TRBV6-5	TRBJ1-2	CASSYTRDRGYTF
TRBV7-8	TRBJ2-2	CASSLAAPVVGELFF
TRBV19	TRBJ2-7	CASSITGTYEQYF
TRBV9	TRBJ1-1	CASSAGHDTEAFF
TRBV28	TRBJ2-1	CASSLRGQGYNEQFF
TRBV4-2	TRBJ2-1	CASSQAASGRSYNEQFF
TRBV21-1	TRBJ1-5	CASSKAGQGDQPQHF
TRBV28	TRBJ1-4	CASRPGQGERKLFF
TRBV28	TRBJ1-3	CASSFTGSGNTIYF
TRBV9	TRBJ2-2	CASSVVLGSTGELFF
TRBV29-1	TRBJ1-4	CSVVSRDRGDDEKLFF
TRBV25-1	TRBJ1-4	CASSEDRGTSTNEKLFF
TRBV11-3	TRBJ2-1	CASSLGGPQAEQFF
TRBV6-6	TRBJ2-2	CASSYRGNTGELFF
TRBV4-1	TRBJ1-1	CASSRDRERAEAFF
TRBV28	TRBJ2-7	CASSNPSGRASDEQYF
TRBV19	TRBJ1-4	CASQRQGVEKLFF
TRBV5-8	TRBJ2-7	CASSFGGSSYEQYF
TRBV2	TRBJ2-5	CASSEGQGALQTQYF
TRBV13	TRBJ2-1	CASSLDRNEQFF
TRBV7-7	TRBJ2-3	CASSPRLLTDTQYF
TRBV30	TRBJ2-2	CAWRIQGSGELFF
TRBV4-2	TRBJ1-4	CASSQGEGEKLFF
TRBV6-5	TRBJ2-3	CASSYLTSGTDTQYF
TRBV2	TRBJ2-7	CASSGNSGIGSAYEQYF
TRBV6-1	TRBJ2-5	CASSWTASQETQYF
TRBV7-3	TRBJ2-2	CASSLNPGRTGELFF
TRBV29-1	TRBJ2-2	CSSLGGKAGELFF
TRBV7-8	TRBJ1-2	CASSSNRGLYNYGYTF